This T cell receptor (beta chain) was retrieved from a study of response to subunit inactivated influenza vaccine. V gave up 1 base and J gave up 9 bases, with 19 bases separating them. Germline CDR1 reads SGHTA; CDR2 reads FQGNSA. The CDR3 is 16 amino acids. Using its own MiXCR run on the RT-PCR reads, TCRdb lists one record per CDR3 protein. There are roughly 650,000 distinct CDR3 sequences in the sample; more than 15% occur only once, and roughly 12% lies in the top ten. As to this clonotype: Its target is not known.

Overall study findings and caveats: The authors suggested that every seasonal influenza vaccination recruits few new T cells.

This sequence joins TRBV7-2 and TRBJ2-4; the D gene is possibly TRBD2 (6 bases). The origin of this receptor is a man between 50 and 59 years old who received an inactivated influenza vaccine. This sample comprised PBMCs from blood, obtained approximately 13 days after vaccination. CDR3 sequence reads: CASSLDRVVLGGIQYF. The CDR3 nucleotides are TGTGCCAGCAGCTTAGATCGGGTGGTTCTGGGGGGCATTCAGTACTTC.